The 27 T cell receptor beta chains presented below share a single source sample, sequenced in a study of T cell responses to AZD1222 COVID-19 vaccine. Sequenced by immunoSEQ multiplex PCR; TCRdb stores in-frame clones only, minus some. The repertoire consists of some 150,000 clones, with over 90% occurring once and the leading ten covering about 3.8%. Sequences were derived from peripheral blood, sampled 28 days after the second AZD1222 dose. The source is an adult who received the AZD1222 COVID-19 vaccine.

As concerns this clone: A read error may account for a junction end that differs from germline. The CDR3 DNA reads as TGTGCCAGCAGCTTATATTGGGGGGGAGTAACCGATTTT. Amino acids: CASSLYWGGVTDF. The chain couples TRBV7-2 to TRBJ1-3, with a tentative D call TRBD1 (5 bases). CDR1 SGHTA and CDR2 FQGNSA come from the germline V gene. The CDR3 runs to 13 residues.

The rearrangement links TRBV15 to TRBJ2-4, with D possibly called TRBD1 or TRBD2 (6 bases each). CDR3 length equals 16 residues. Trimming left V 1 base short and J 1 base short, with 11 bases between. Per germline, CDR1 LNHNV and CDR2 YYDKDF (reference sequence). CDR3 protein: CATSRGGAEAKNIQYF. DNA of the CDR3: TGTGCCACCAGCAGAGGGGGGGCGGAGGCCAAAAACATTCAGTACTTC.

V and J are TRBV19 and TRBJ1-1; 8 nucleotides match TRBD1. CDR3 length: 11 amino acids. CDR1 LNHDA and CDR2 SQIVND come from the germline V gene (reference sequence). Trimming cost V 10 bases and J 5 bases; bases outside gene matches: 3. CDR3: CAIRQGTEAFF. The DNA for the CDR3 is TGTGCCATCCGACAGGGGACTGAAGCTTTCTTT.

This rearrangement joins TRBV7-3 to TRBJ2-1, with D possibly TRBD2 on 5 matching bases. This CDR3 is 15 amino acids long. Germline lookup yields CDR1 SGHTA and CDR2 FQGTGA. V was pared by 0 bases and J by 6 bases, with 12 bases between. CDR3 residues: CASSLTLAPPNEQFF. The CDR3 DNA reads TGTGCCAGCAGCTTAACTCTAGCCCCTCCCAATGAGCAGTTCTTC.

This rearrangement joins TRBV6-4 to TRBJ2-2, with TRBD2 identical over 7 bases. V gave up 2 bases and J gave up 6 bases; unmatched junction bases: 12. The CDR3 is made up of 17 amino acids. CDR1 is MRHNA, CDR2 SNTAGT, per germline. Here the CDR3 reads CASSDLLPAREPGELFF. CDR3 DNA: TGTGCCAGCAGTGACCTTCTGCCCGCGCGGGAGCCCGGGGAGCTGTTTTTT.

The gene calls are TRBV7-2 and TRBJ2-1; 8 bases map to TRBD2. The CDR3 is made up of 15 amino acids. Trimming took 5 bases from V and 6 from J; bases not matched to a gene: 9. CDR1 and CDR2 from the germline V gene are SGHTA and FQGNSA. The CDR3: CASSPPGTRSNEQFF. The CDR3 region has the DNA TGTGCCAGCAGCCCTCCCGGGACTAGAAGCAATGAGCAGTTCTTC.

The chain uses TRBV11-2 and TRBJ1-6; no definite D call. The CDR3 is made up of 13 amino acids. V was shortened by 5 bases and J by 3 bases, with 5 bases between the two germline ends. Germline V gives CDR1 SGHAT, CDR2 FQNNGV. The CDR3 here is CASSAGYNSPLHF. The CDR3 region has the DNA TGTGCCAGCAGCGCCGGCTATAATTCACCCCTCCACTTT. Together with reference TRBV11-2 and TRBJ1-6, the CDR3 gives the full variable domain: EAGVAQSPRYKIIEKRQSVAFWCNPISGHATLYWYQQILGQGPKLLIQFQNNGVVDDSQLPKDRFSAERLKGVDSTLKIQPAKLEDSAVYLCASSAGYNSPLHFGNGTRLTVT.

The CDR3 is CASSSKNRGRGYGYTF. In nucleotides, the CDR3 is TGTGCCAGCAGTTCCAAAAACAGGGGGCGCGGCTATGGCTACACCTTC. The V call is TRBV28, the J call TRBJ1-2; 9 bases are shared with TRBD1. Per germline, CDR1 MDHEN and CDR2 SYDVKM. The junction had 10 bases not matched to a gene; V was cut back by 4 bases and J by 4 bases. This CDR3 is built from 16 residues.

This clone was seen only once. The V and J genes are TRBV28 and TRBJ1-2; TRBD1 matches at 8 bases. V was pared by 4 bases and J by 5 bases, with 6 bases of the junction left unmatched. The germline CDR1 and CDR2 sequences are MDHEN and SYDVKM. This CDR3 is built from 14 residues. CDR3 loop: CASSSQGAWYGYTF. The CDR3 bases are TGTGCCAGCAGTTCCCAGGGGGCATGGTATGGCTACACCTTC.

The gene calls are TRBV20-1 and TRBJ2-5; 10 positions agree with TRBD2. Per the germline V gene, CDR1 is DFQATT and CDR2 is SNEGSKA (reference sequence). The CDR3 has 15 amino acids. The J segment lost 3 bases and the V segment lost 3 bases, leaving 7 bases of the junction unmatched. DNA for the CDR3: TGCAGTGCTAGTCCGTTGAGCGGGGGGGAAGAGACCCAGTACTTC. Translating it yields CSASPLSGGEETQYF.

On this clone itself: This sample also contains other DNA sequences that code for the same CDR3. The V call is TRBV25-1, the J call TRBJ2-7; 8 nucleotides agree with TRBD1. Germline V gives CDR1 MGHDK, CDR2 SYGVNS. Trimming removed 2 bases from V and 7 bases from J; junction bases left unmatched: 10. The CDR3 has 15 residues. The CDR3 DNA sequence: TGTGCCAGCAGTGAACAGGGGGCCGCCGGTGGGGAGCAGTACTTC. It specifies CASSEQGAAGGEQYF.

The rearrangement joins TRBV9 to TRBJ1-5; 7 bases map to TRBD1. CDR1 is SGDLS, CDR2 YYNGEE, per germline. The CDR3 totals 15 residues. The V segment lost 4 bases and the J segment 3 bases; nucleotides outside the gene matches: 7. The CDR3 loop reads CASSPRQGFNQPQHF. The CDR3 nucleotides are TGTGCCAGCAGCCCCCGACAGGGTTTCAATCAGCCCCAGCATTTT.

The chain uses TRBV15 and TRBJ2-5, with 11 bases matching TRBD2. J gave up 4 bases and V 5 bases, and 6 bases lay outside the gene matches. From germline, CDR1 is LNHNV and CDR2 YYDKDF (reference sequence). The CDR3 covers 15 residues. The CDR3 spells CATSQYTSGRETQYF. The CDR3 DNA reads as TGTGCCACCAGCCAATATACTAGCGGGAGAGAGACCCAGTACTTC.

The chain links TRBV28 to TRBJ1-5; 9 nucleotides align to TRBD1. In germline, CDR1 is MDHEN, CDR2 SYDVKM. Trimming took 6 bases from V and 6 from J; bases not matched to a gene: 6. The CDR3 is made up of 14 amino acids. In nucleotides, the CDR3 is TGTGCCAGCAGGGAACAGGGGGCTGGTCAGCCCCAGCATTTT. It encodes CASREQGAGQPQHF.

The rearrangement uses TRBV6-5 and TRBJ1-1; no clear D. V was cut by 2 bases and J by 8 bases, with 15 bases left in between. Germline V gives CDR1 MNHEY, CDR2 SVGAGI. This CDR3 has 14 residues. In nucleotides, the CDR3 is TGTGCCAGCAGTTACGGGGATGAGGGTGTGGAAGCTTTCTTT. As protein: CASSYGDEGVEAFF.

This clone has more than one count but fewer than ten. The chain combines TRBV30 with TRBJ1-2; TRBD1 might be the D (5 bases). The CDR3 sequence is 19 residues long. Trimming took 3 bases from V and 0 from J, leaving 26 bases between them. Germline loops: CDR1 GTSNPN, CDR2 SVGIG (reference sequence). DNA of the CDR3: TGTGCCTGGAGACCACCAATTCCAGGGAATCGGAGAGCTAACTATGGCTACACCTTC. It translates to CAWRPPIPGNRRANYGYTF.

The J gene is TRBJ2-7, the V gene TRBV28; TRBD1 aligns across 7 bases. V trimming: 4 bases; J trimming: 5 bases; junction bases outside the gene matches: 5. The V gene's germline CDR1 is MDHEN and CDR2 SYDVKM. This CDR3 contains 13 residues. As DNA, the CDR3 is TGTGCCAGCAGTTCAGGACAGGAACACGAGCAGTACTTC. Encoded protein: CASSSGQEHEQYF.

The rearrangement joins TRBV6-4 to TRBJ1-1, with D maybe TRBD1 (5 bases). The CDR3 sequence is 13 residues long. V lost 4 bases, J lost 5 bases, and 11 bases lay in between. In germline, CDR1 is MRHNA, CDR2 SNTAGT. CDR3 amino acids: CASSVGERTEAFF. Here the CDR3 DNA reads TGTGCCAGCAGTGTAGGGGAAAGAACTGAAGCTTTCTTT.

The chain couples TRBV30 to TRBJ1-4; D remains unclear. This CDR3 contains 15 residues. Trimming took 0 bases from V and 0 from J, leaving 8 bases between them. Germline V gene sequence: CDR1 GTSNPN, CDR2 SVGIG (reference sequence). CDR3 nucleotides: TGTGCCTGGAGTGTCTTCGGGACAACTAATGAAAAACTGTTTTTT. It yields the protein CAWSVFGTTNEKLFF. The whole variable domain, filled in from reference TRBV30 and TRBJ1-4, reads SQTIHQWPATLVQPVGSPLSLECTVEGTSNPNLYWYRQAAGRGLQLLFYSVGIGQISSEVPQNLSASRPQDRQFILSSKKLLLSDSGFYLCAWSVFGTTNEKLFFGSGTQLSVL.

The rearrangement uses TRBV30 and TRBJ1-1; TRBD1 is a possible D gene (5 bases). The CDR3 is made up of 15 amino acids. Germline CDR1 reads GTSNPN; CDR2 reads SVGIG (reference sequence). V gave up 3 bases and J gave up 1 base, with 15 bases separating them. DNA for the CDR3: TGTGCCTGGAGCAGCGGGGGACGGGCGAACACTGAAGCTTTCTTT. Translated: CAWSSGGRANTEAFF.

The V gene is TRBV24-1, the J gene TRBJ2-1, with D unclear. CDR1 and CDR2 (germline): KGHDR, SFDVKD. CDR3 length equals 14 residues. Between the trimmed V and J ends, which lost 9 bases and 4 bases, there was a span of 15 bases. The CDR3 nucleotides are TGTGCCACCGCACCCGCGCGTGAGTACAATGAGCAGTTCTTC. It translates to CATAPAREYNEQFF.

This chain connects TRBV10-3 to TRBJ2-7; 11 bases agree with TRBD1. CDR1 ENHRY and CDR2 SYGVKD come from the germline V gene. The CDR3 totals 17 residues. V lost 6 bases to trimming and J lost 0 bases; unmatched junction nucleotides: 10. This CDR3 reads CAIRGKMGTGGSYEQYF. The DNA of the CDR3 is TGTGCCATCAGGGGGAAGATGGGGACAGGGGGCTCCTACGAGCAGTACTTC.

The J gene is TRBJ1-6, the V gene TRBV28; no clear D. Germline V lookup: CDR1 MDHEN, CDR2 SYDVKM. Trimming cost V 2 bases and J 10 bases, with 12 bases left between them. The CDR3 is 14 amino acids. This CDR3 reads CASSLSALESPLHF. Here the CDR3 DNA reads TGTGCCAGCAGTTTAAGCGCCCTGGAGTCACCCCTCCACTTT.

The rearrangement joins TRBV28 to TRBJ1-4, with TRBD1 identical over 10 bases. Germline values: CDR1 MDHEN, CDR2 SYDVKM. The CDR3 length is 18 residues. J was trimmed by 7 bases and V by 6 bases; bases with no gene match: 17. Written as DNA, the CDR3 is TGTGCCAGCAGCCAGAGCCGGGACAGGGGCTCCCAGGGTGAAAAACTGTTTTTT. Protein sequence: CASSQSRDRGSQGEKLFF.

The J gene is TRBJ2-7, the V gene TRBV19; D perhaps matches TRBD2 (10 bases). Trimming cost V 4 bases and J 4 bases, with 35 bases left between them. Germline CDR1 LNHDA, CDR2 SQIVND (reference sequence). This CDR3 comprises 21 residues. DNA for the CDR3: TGTGCCAGTAGTACCCGACAGGGGGGGACTAGCGTAAGACAGTGTCTGTACGAGCAGTACTTC. Translated, it gives CASSTRQGGTSVRQCLYEQYF.

This sequence joins TRBV11-2 and TRBJ2-1, with D possibly TRBD1 on 6 matching bases. The V gene lost 0 bases and the J gene lost 10 bases, with 13 bases spanning the gap. Germline loops: CDR1 SGHAT, CDR2 FQNNGV. This CDR3 contains 14 residues. For the CDR3, the DNA is TGTGCCAGCAGCTTAGACGGACAGCTCCGGGAGCAGTTCTTC. It is translated as CASSLDGQLREQFF. Full variable domain (missing parts from reference TRBV11-2 and TRBJ2-1): EAGVAQSPRYKIIEKRQSVAFWCNPISGHATLYWYQQILGQGPKLLIQFQNNGVVDDSQLPKDRFSAERLKGVDSTLKIQPAKLEDSAVYLCASSLDGQLREQFFGPGTRLTVL.

The gene calls are TRBV2 and TRBJ2-7; 10 bases line up with TRBD2. J lost 3 bases, V lost 2 bases, and 1 base had no gene match. This CDR3 is built from 14 residues. The germline V gene has CDR1 SNHLY and CDR2 FYNNEI. The CDR3 DNA sequence: TGTGCCAGCAGTGAACGGACTAGCGGCTACGAGCAGTACTTC. It specifies CASSERTSGYEQYF. The full variable domain, rest sourced from reference TRBV2 and TRBJ2-7, is EPEVTQTPSHQVTQMGQEVILRCVPISNHLYFYWYRQILGQKVEFLVSFYNNEISEKSEIFDDQFSVERPDGSNFTLKIRSTKLEDSAMYFCASSERTSGYEQYFGPGTRLTVT.